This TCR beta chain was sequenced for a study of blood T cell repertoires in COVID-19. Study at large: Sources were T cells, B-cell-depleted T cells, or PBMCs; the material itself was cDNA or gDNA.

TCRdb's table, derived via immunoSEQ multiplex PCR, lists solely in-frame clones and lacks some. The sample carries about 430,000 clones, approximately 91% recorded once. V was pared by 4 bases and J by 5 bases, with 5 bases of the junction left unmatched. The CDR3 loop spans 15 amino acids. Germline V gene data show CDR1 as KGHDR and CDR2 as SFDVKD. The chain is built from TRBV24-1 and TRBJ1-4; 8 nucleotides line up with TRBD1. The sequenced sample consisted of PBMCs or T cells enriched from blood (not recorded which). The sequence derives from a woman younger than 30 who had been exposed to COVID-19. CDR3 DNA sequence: TGTGCCACCAGTGACCCTCAGGGGGCCAATGAAAAACTGTTTTTT. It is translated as CATSDPQGANEKLFF.